Sequencing of this TCR beta chain was carried out in a study of beta chain features in type 1 diabetes. Whole-study findings and limits: HLA effects on TCRB rearrangement stayed unresolved here. Shortening of TCRB CDR3s, moderate but significant, appeared in all four CD4+ subsets of Type 1 diabetes patients. Highly expressing activated T cells could be over-counted with a cDNA template.

Sequencing targeted expressed TCRB transcripts, as all isolated RNA had been reverse transcribed. Sequenced by immunoSEQ multiplex PCR; TCRdb stores in-frame clones only, minus some. Among about 180,000 clones listed, around 8% were seen once. This clone was counted between two and nine times. Its target is not known. Material for sequencing was central memory CD4+ T cells from blood. The receptor comes from a woman aged 40 to 50 with type 1 diabetes.

The CDR3 sequence is CAWGRGSEAFF. In nucleotides, the CDR3 is TGTGCCTGGGGTCGGGGTTCGGAAGCTTTCTTT. This chain joins TRBV30 and TRBJ1-1, with D uncertain. The CDR3 consists of 11 residues. The V and J ends lost 5 bases and 8 bases respectively, with 12 bases between them. CDR1 and CDR2 from the germline V gene are GTSNPN and SVGIG (reference sequence).